This T cell receptor (beta chain) was captured in a study of T cell repertoires in cytomegalovirus infection. The germline V gene encodes CDR1 SGHTA and CDR2 FQGNSA. The CDR3 sequence is 16 residues long. V lost 5 bases to trimming and J lost 10 bases, with 21 bases between them. TCRdb re-analysed the reads in MiXCR, keeping a single row per CDR3 protein. Among about 740,000 distinct CDR3 sequences listed, 35% were seen once. This clonotype was sampled from a human donor in good health (CMV status not recorded). Some clones in this sample may be carry-over from other donors' samples. The sample taken for sequencing was PBMCs. The chain has TRBV7-2 and TRBJ1-6; D unresolved. The CDR3 bases are TGTGCCAGCAGCCTCCCCCGCGGGTCGGCGGGGTCACCCCTCCACTTT. Translation: CASSLPRGSAGSPLHF.